This T cell receptor beta chain was identified during a study of OX40 agonist ivuxolimab in advanced cancers. Profiling relied on immunoSEQ multiplex PCR, and the TCRdb table lists in-frame clones only, not all of them. The sample has under 15,000 clones, around 74% seen once; the top ten hold around 30%. Per germline, CDR1 MNHNS and CDR2 SASEGT. The V end lost 5 bases, the J end lost 1 base, and 14 bases lay between the germline ends. The CDR3 extends over 15 amino acids. This clonotype was sampled from an adult with an advanced solid tumor such as melanoma, head and neck, liver or kidney cancer. The rearrangement uses TRBV6-1 and TRBJ1-2, with D tentatively TRBD1 (6 bases). The source was CD4+ or CD8+ T cells sorted from blood, collected in a trial of the OX40 agonist ivuxolimab. The CDR3 protein is CASSPGTKINYGYTF. CDR3 coding DNA: TGTGCCAGCAGTCCCGGGACAAAGATTAACTATGGCTACACCTTC.